This is a list of T cell receptor beta chains from one sample in a study of T cell responses to AZD1222 COVID-19 vaccine. Repertoires were generated with immunoSEQ multiplex PCR, while TCRdb's copy carries only in-frame clones and drops some. The table includes some 140,000 clones, roughly 92% detected once. Sample: peripheral blood, taken on day 0 of AZD1222 vaccination. The origin of the receptors is an adult in good health. The CDR3 runs from the conserved cysteine through the conserved F or W. A D gene is named only where the DNA matches it firmly. Only some rows state a clone size, as once, few, many or a class for expanded clones.

>.|13|TRBV3-1/TRBV3-2|.|TRBJ2-3
TGTGCCAGCAGCCAACTAGGGGCAGATACGCAGTATTTT
CASSQLGADTQYF
>.|14|TRBV30|.|TRBJ1-2
TGTGCCTGGGGACGGGACTTAAGGAACTATGGCTACACCTTC
CAWGRDLRNYGYTF
>.|15|TRBV6-5|TRBD1|TRBJ2-7
TGTGCCATCTTATTTCCGGGACAGATCCCCTACGAGCAGTACTTC
CAILFPGQIPYEQYF
>.|14|TRBV30|.|TRBJ1-5
TGTGCCTGGAGGGCCGACAGAGGGAATCAGCCCCAGCATTTT
CAWRADRGNQPQHF
>.|14|TRBV27|TRBD1|TRBJ1-5
TGTGCCAGCAGTTCGACAGGGACCCGGCAGCCCCAGCATTTT
CASSSTGTRQPQHF
>.|16|TRBV10-3|TRBD1|TRBJ1-1
TGTGCCATCAGTGTAGGGGCAGGGGGCGCGAACACTGAAGCTTTCTTT
CAISVGAGGANTEAFF
>.|12|TRBV19|.|TRBJ1-1
TGTGCCAGTAGTCCAGGGACCATGGCGGCTTTCTTT
CASSPGTMAAFF
>.|13|TRBV2|TRBD1|TRBJ2-7
TGTGCCAGCAGTGGGGACAGCTCCTACGAGCAGTACTTC
CASSGDSSYEQYF
>once|13|TRBV19|.|TRBJ1-2
TGTGCCAGCAGTGAGTTCCAGAACTATGGCTACACCTTC
CASSEFQNYGYTF
>.|11|TRBV24-1|.|TRBJ1-1
TGTGCCACCCGTAGCGACACTGAAGCTTTCTTT
CATRSDTEAFF
>.|15|TRBV7-9|.|TRBJ1-2
TGTGCCAGCAGCTTATCGGGGGGCTTAAGCTATGGCTACACCTTC
CASSLSGGLSYGYTF
>few|16|TRBV27|.|TRBJ1-1
TGTGCCAGCAGTTTACTCAAGACAGGACACCCGAATGAAGCTTTCTTT
CASSLLKTGHPNEAFF
>.|14|TRBV28|.|TRBJ2-7
TGTGCCAGCCGTAAGCGTGGGGGCCAGGGCGAGCAGTACTTC
CASRKRGGQGEQYF
>once|14|TRBV5-6|.|TRBJ1-5
TGTGCCAGCAGCTCTGGACAGCTCAATCAGCCCCAGCATTTT
CASSSGQLNQPQHF
>few|15|TRBV4-3|TRBD2|TRBJ2-1
TGCGCCAGCAGCCTTAACCAGCGGGGAGACAATGAGCAGTTCTTC
CASSLNQRGDNEQFF
>.|13|TRBV29-1|.|TRBJ1-2
TGCAGCGTTGAGTCAATCAGGAGGTATGGCTACACCTTC
CSVESIRRYGYTF
>.|15|TRBV7-3|.|TRBJ2-3
TGTGCCAGCAGCGTATCGGGACCTCAGGCAGATACGCAGTATTTT
CASSVSGPQADTQYF